Following are 21 T cell receptor beta chains from one sample sequenced in a study of shared clonotypes between healthy human individuals. Here immunoSEQ multiplex PCR was the method, and the copy in TCRdb shows in-frame clones only, minus some. The table records some 320,000 clones, roughly 91% of them present only once. Sequenced sample: memory CD8+ T cells sorted from blood. Subset in this sample: CD45RO+ cells pooled with CCR7-negative TemRA cells. The origin of the receptors is a man between 18 and 35 years old in good health.

The chain has TRBV4-1 and TRBJ2-7; D unresolved. V gave up 1 base and J gave up 1 base, with 17 bases separating them. This CDR3 has 17 amino acids. The germline V gene encodes CDR1 MGHRA and CDR2 YSYEKL. The CDR3 spells CASSQVYGVTSSYEQYF. The CDR3 bases are TGCGCCAGCAGCCAAGTATACGGCGTGACTTCATCCTACGAGCAGTACTTC.

The chain uses TRBV7-6 and TRBJ2-7; 7 positions match TRBD1. J lost 2 bases, V lost 5 bases, and 12 bases had no gene match. The CDR3 spans 16 residues. Germline loops: CDR1 SGHVS, CDR2 FNYEAQ. CDR3 sequence reads: CASSLQTGIIPYEQYF. The DNA for the CDR3 is TGTGCCAGCAGCCTCCAGACAGGGATCATTCCCTACGAGCAGTACTTC. Filled out from reference TRBV7-6 and TRBJ2-7, the complete variable domain reads GAGVSQSPRYKVTKRGQDVALRCDPISGHVSLYWYRQALGQGPEFLTYFNYEAQQDKSGLPNDRFSAERPEGSISTLTIQRTEQRDSAMYRCASSLQTGIIPYEQYFGPGTRLTVT.

This chain links TRBV9 with TRBJ1-1; 7 bases agree with TRBD1. V was pared by 4 bases and J by 1 base, with 4 bases of the junction left unmatched. This CDR3 spans 14 amino acids. Looked up from germline, CDR1 is SGDLS and CDR2 is YYNGEE. The CDR3 DNA follows: TGTGCCAGCAGCTTACGACAGGGGAACACTGAAGCTTTCTTT. This sequence encodes CASSLRQGNTEAFF. The full variable domain, its missing parts supplied by reference TRBV9 and TRBJ1-1, is DSGVTQTPKHLITATGQRVTLRCSPRSGDLSVYWYQQSLDQGLQFLIQYYNGEERAKGNILERFSAQQFPDLHSELNLSSLELGDSALYFCASSLRQGNTEAFFGQGTRLTVV.

This clone came up once. In the same sample, other DNA sequences code for this CDR3. The chain uses TRBV5-1 and TRBJ2-7, with D unresolved. The CDR3 is 11 residues long. The V gene lost 4 bases and the J gene lost 4 bases, with 6 bases spanning the gap. Germline loops: CDR1 SGHRS, CDR2 YFSETQ. The CDR3 DNA reads as TGCGCCAGCAGCCTGGGGTACGAGCAGTACTTC. Its protein product is CASSLGYEQYF.

The chain couples TRBV28 to TRBJ1-5; D is possibly TRBD1 (6 bases). The CDR3 spans 16 residues. Germline CDR1 reads MDHEN; CDR2 reads SYDVKM. V lost 7 bases to trimming and J lost 0 bases, with 16 bases between them. The CDR3 bases are TGTGCCAGCACTCCTCCCCCGACAGGTAGCAATCAGCCCCAGCATTTT. Amino acids: CASTPPPTGSNQPQHF.

The chain is built from TRBV6-1 and TRBJ1-2; D gene ambiguous. This CDR3 has 12 residues. Germline V lookup: CDR1 MNHNS, CDR2 SASEGT. V gave up 3 bases and J gave up 10 bases, with 12 bases separating them. CDR3 residues: CASSDFLRTYTF. Written as DNA, the CDR3 is TGTGCCAGCAGTGACTTTCTTAGAACCTACACCTTC.

The chain is built from TRBV27 and TRBJ2-3; D may be TRBD1 or TRBD2 (5 bases each). The CDR3 length is 16 residues. Germline-derived CDR1 and CDR2 are MNHEY and SMNVEV (reference sequence). The germline V and J ends were trimmed by 0 bases and 0 bases, with 10 bases remaining between them. CDR3 protein: CASSLSLGASTDTQYF. For the CDR3, the DNA is TGTGCCAGCAGTTTATCACTCGGGGCTAGCACAGATACGCAGTATTTT.

The rearrangement links TRBV5-1 to TRBJ2-1, with 7 bases lining up with TRBD1. The junction had 9 bases not matched to a gene; V was cut back by 7 bases and J by 5 bases. CDR3 size: 14 residues. Germline V gene data show CDR1 as SGHRS and CDR2 as YFSETQ. The chain's CDR3 is CASLGQGDHNEQFF. The CDR3 DNA reads as TGCGCCAGCTTGGGGCAGGGGGACCACAATGAGCAGTTCTTC.

This clone was observed a single time. The chain is built from TRBV7-9 and TRBJ2-7, with D possibly being TRBD2 (7 bases). Trimming stripped 2 bases from V and 2 bases from J, with 10 bases between. Germline V lookup: CDR1 SEHNR, CDR2 FQNEAQ (reference sequence). The CDR3 runs to 14 residues. The CDR3 loop is CASSLQGRAYEQYF. In DNA form, the CDR3 reads TGTGCCAGCAGCTTACAGGGGAGGGCCTACGAGCAGTACTTC.

The chain joins TRBV30 to TRBJ2-1, with 11 bases lining up with TRBD2. The germline CDR1 and CDR2 sequences are GTSNPN and SVGIG (reference sequence). The V segment lost 2 bases and the J segment 13 bases; nucleotides outside the gene matches: 7. This CDR3 has 13 amino acids. CDR3 in DNA: TGTGCCTGGAGTCCGACTAGCGGGACTGAACAGTTCTTC. It codes for CAWSPTSGTEQFF.

The chain combines TRBV6-1 with TRBJ2-7, with D perhaps TRBD1 (6 bases). Trimming removed 4 bases from V and 2 bases from J, with 9 bases in between. CDR1 is MNHNS and CDR2 is SASEGT in the germline V gene. The CDR3 is 13 residues long. The CDR3 bases are TGTGCCAGCAGTGCCGGGACAACCTACGAGCAGTACTTC. This sequence encodes CASSAGTTYEQYF.

The V gene is TRBV10-3, the J gene TRBJ1-2; D not resolved. CDR1 is ENHRY, CDR2 SYGVKD, per germline. Deletions cut 7 bases from V and 3 bases from J, with 12 bases between. This CDR3 is built from 13 residues. In nucleotides, the CDR3 is TGTGCCATCAACGCGAAGAGATACTATGGCTACACCTTC. This translates into CAINAKRYYGYTF.

The chain recombines TRBV9 with TRBJ1-1, with TRBD1 matching over 8 bases. The V segment lost 2 bases and the J segment 3 bases; nucleotides outside the gene matches: 6. The germline CDR1 and CDR2 sequences are SGDLS and YYNGEE. CDR3 length equals 15 residues. CDR3 DNA: TGTGCCAGCAGCGTCCCAGGGGGCGAAGACACTGAAGCTTTCTTT. Amino acids: CASSVPGGEDTEAFF.

The V call is TRBV2, the J call TRBJ2-3, with D possibly being TRBD2 (6 bases). The CDR3 sequence is 16 residues long. Germline V gene lookup returns CDR1 SNHLY and CDR2 FYNNEI. Trimming removed 2 bases at V and 0 bases at J, with 12 bases between. CDR3 residues: CASSENLAFSTDTQYF. The CDR3 DNA sequence: TGTGCCAGCAGTGAAAACCTAGCGTTTAGCACAGATACGCAGTATTTT.

This rearrangement joins TRBV4-1 to TRBJ2-7; D gene unclear. Trimming pared 4 bases from V and 0 bases from J, leaving 7 bases between. The CDR3 is made up of 13 amino acids. Germline V gives CDR1 MGHRA, CDR2 YSYEKL. CDR3 sequence reads: CASSLTGSYEQYF. The CDR3 DNA is TGCGCCAGCAGCCTCACGGGCTCCTACGAGCAGTACTTC.

The chain couples TRBV28 to TRBJ2-2; a weak D match, TRBD1 (6 bases). Deletions cut 5 bases from V and 1 base from J, with 11 bases between. CDR3 size: 15 residues. CDR1 MDHEN and CDR2 SYDVKM come from the germline V gene. CDR3 nucleotide sequence: TGTGCCAGCAGTCCCGTGACAGGGAACACCGGGGAGCTGTTTTTT. Its translation is CASSPVTGNTGELFF.

On this clone itself: At one of its ends the junction is not consistent with the germline gene, which may arise from a read error. This chain uses TRBV27 with TRBJ2-2, with 10 positions matching TRBD2. Germline V lookup: CDR1 MNHEY, CDR2 SMNVEV (reference sequence). There are 16 residues in the CDR3. The DNA of the CDR3 is TGTGCCAGCGGTTTGGTAGCGGGAGGAAACACCGGGGAGCTGTTTTTT. It encodes CASGLVAGGNTGELFF.

About this clone: Since no conserved phenylalanine or tryptophan closes the CDR3, a read error is the likely cause. The DNA is left out, because the CDR3 cannot be placed on it with certainty; the CDR3 is given as TCRdb lists it. V and J are TRBV19 and TRBJ1-2. The CDR3 adds up to 13 amino acids, both ends counted. Germline loops: CDR1 LNHDA, CDR2 SQIVND (reference sequence). The CDR3 is CASSIDLEGTPGY.

This clone has only a few counts. Germline is not matched at one junction end, which may reflect a read error. The identical CDR3 is also encoded by other nucleotide sequences in the sample. This chain uses TRBV7-7 with TRBJ2-2, with D tentatively TRBD1 (5 bases). Per germline, CDR1 SSHAT and CDR2 FNYEAQ (reference sequence). CDR3 length equals 14 residues. This CDR3 is CASSLDRSTGELFF. The CDR3 bases are TGTGCTAGCAGCCTTGACAGATCCACCGGGGAGCTGTTTTTT. Based on the CDR3 plus reference TRBV7-7 and TRBJ2-2, the full variable domain is GAGVSQSPRYKVTKRGQDVTLRCDPISSHATLYWYQQALGQGPEFLTYFNYEAQPDKSGLPSDRFSAERPEGSISTLTIQRTEQRDSAMYRCASSLDRSTGELFFGEGSRLTVL.

The rearrangement uses TRBV2 and TRBJ2-5; TRBD2 might be the D (6 bases). This CDR3 region has 16 residues. The V and J ends lost 6 bases and 2 bases respectively, with 19 bases between them. In germline, CDR1 is SNHLY, CDR2 FYNNEI. The CDR3 nucleotides read TGTGCCAGCAGGGGGGGTTATCGACTATTTCAAGAGACCCAGTACTTC. Translating gives CASRGGYRLFQETQYF.

The rearrangement joins TRBV18 to TRBJ2-1; TRBD2 might be the D (5 bases). Trimming removed 5 bases at V and 4 bases at J, with 15 bases between. The CDR3 sequence is 15 residues long. Looked up from germline, CDR1 is KGHSH and CDR2 is LQKENI. The chain's CDR3 is CASSTQSGSYNEQFF. The CDR3 DNA sequence: TGTGCCAGCTCAACTCAGAGCGGATCGTACAATGAGCAGTTCTTC.